These 26 T cell receptor beta chains were all obtained from the same sample, sequenced in a study of T cell responses to AZD1222 COVID-19 vaccine. TCRdb's table, derived via immunoSEQ multiplex PCR, lists solely in-frame clones and lacks some. The repertoire has about 73,000 clones, nearly 90% of them found once; the top ten carry about a tenth. This specimen was peripheral blood, taken 28 days after the second AZD1222 dose. Source of these receptors: an adult who received the AZD1222 COVID-19 vaccine.

This chain uses TRBV6-5 with TRBJ2-5; D is unresolved. The CDR3 extends over 11 amino acids. Trimming cost V 6 bases and J 5 bases, with 7 bases left between them. Germline values: CDR1 MNHEY, CDR2 SVGAGI. The CDR3 loop reads CASSTGETQYF. CDR3 nucleotide sequence: TGTGCCAGCAGCACTGGGGAGACCCAGTACTTC.

This clone came up once. The chain couples TRBV5-4 to TRBJ1-1; D not resolved. Germline CDR1 is SGHNT and CDR2 is YYREEE (reference sequence). Trimming cost V 4 bases and J 5 bases, with 12 bases left between them. There are 13 residues in the CDR3. DNA for the CDR3: TGTGCCAGCAGCGCCCCGGGATGGACTGAAGCTTTCTTT. This translates into CASSAPGWTEAFF.

This clone was seen once. The V and J genes are TRBV9 and TRBJ2-7, with 11 bases identical to TRBD2. The CDR3 is made up of 15 amino acids. Germline V CDR1 and CDR2: SGDLS, YYNGEE. The junction had 9 bases not matched to a gene; V was cut back by 4 bases and J by 6 bases. The CDR3 DNA reads as TGTGCCAGCAGCCCCTCGGGGCTAGCGGGGGGCGAGCAGTACTTC. It codes for CASSPSGLAGGEQYF.

This clone has just one count. The chain is built from TRBV9 and TRBJ1-3; possibly TRBD1 for D (6 bases). This CDR3 spans 15 amino acids. With 0 bases removed from V and 3 bases from J, the gap between germline ends came to 10 bases. Germline V gives CDR1 SGDLS, CDR2 YYNGEE. This CDR3 is CASSVGGGSGNTIYF. DNA of the CDR3: TGTGCCAGCAGCGTAGGAGGGGGGAGTGGAAACACCATATATTTT.

This clone was detected only a few times. CDR3 protein: CASSQGQGEGPQHF. DNA of the CDR3: TGTGCCAGCAGCCAAGGGCAGGGGGAGGGACCCCAGCATTTT. The chain employs TRBV4-2 and TRBJ1-5; 7 nucleotides align to TRBD1. Germline loops: CDR1 LGHNA, CDR2 YNFKEQ. V lost 1 base, J lost 10 bases, and 7 bases stayed unmatched. The length of the CDR3 is 14 residues.

This clone has only one observation. The V gene is TRBV27, the J gene TRBJ1-1; 9 nucleotides match TRBD1. Germline values: CDR1 MNHEY, CDR2 SMNVEV (reference sequence). The CDR3 extends over 13 amino acids. The V gene end was trimmed by 3 bases and the J gene end by 12 bases; junction bases not matched to a gene: 8. Here the CDR3 reads CASSFRGQGHSFF. The CDR3 bases are TGTGCCAGCAGTTTTCGGGGACAGGGCCATTCTTTCTTT.

The genes are TRBV25-1 and TRBJ1-2; 7 bases align to TRBD1. This CDR3 is built from 12 residues. Germline V gives CDR1 MGHDK, CDR2 SYGVNS. The trim removed 5 bases at V and 4 bases at J, leaving 1 base unmatched. The DNA for the CDR3 is TGTGCCAGCAGTCCAGGGGGCTATGGCTACACCTTC. Protein product: CASSPGGYGYTF.

The rearrangement joins TRBV28 to TRBJ1-1; D perhaps matches TRBD1 (6 bases). The CDR3 spans 14 residues. Trimming removed 5 bases from V and 3 bases from J, with 13 bases in between. The germline V gene encodes CDR1 MDHEN and CDR2 SYDVKM. In DNA form, the CDR3 reads TGTGCCAGCAGTGAAGGGGGGTTGTACACTGAAGCTTTCTTT. Translated: CASSEGGLYTEAFF. The complete variable domain, with remaining parts taken from reference TRBV28 and TRBJ1-1, reads DVKVTQSSRYLVKRTGEKVFLECVQDMDHENMFWYRQDPGLGLRLIYFSYDVKMKEKGDIPEGYSVSREKKERFSLILESASTNQTSMYLCASSEGGLYTEAFFGQGTRLTVV.

The chain couples TRBV19 to TRBJ1-2; 7 positions match TRBD1. The CDR3 is 14 amino acids. Germline values: CDR1 LNHDA, CDR2 SQIVND (reference sequence). The ends lost 5 bases at V and 1 base at J; junction bases unmatched: 4. CDR3 bases: TGTGCCAGTAGTCTGGCAGGGGGTAACTATGGCTACACCTTC. As protein: CASSLAGGNYGYTF.

This chain joins TRBV30 and TRBJ2-2; 8 bases map to TRBD1. This CDR3 has 14 amino acids. After removal of 7 bases from V and 0 bases from J, the junction contained 4 bases not matched to a gene. CDR1 and CDR2 from the germline V gene are GTSNPN and SVGIG (reference sequence). The CDR3: CALNRGANTGELFF. CDR3 in DNA: TGTGCCTTAAACAGGGGGGCGAACACCGGGGAGCTGTTTTTT. The entire variable domain, with the rest obtained from reference TRBV30 and TRBJ2-2, is as follows: SQTIHQWPATLVQPVGSPLSLECTVEGTSNPNLYWYRQAAGRGLQLLFYSVGIGQISSEVPQNLSASRPQDRQFILSSKKLLLSDSGFYLCALNRGANTGELFFGEGSRLTVL.

The table lists this clone with a few counts. The chain recombines TRBV9 with TRBJ1-6; 7 nucleotides agree with TRBD1. V shed 4 bases and J 3 bases; nucleotides not matched to a gene: 4. CDR1 is SGDLS and CDR2 is YYNGEE in the germline V gene. The CDR3 has 15 amino acids. CDR3: CASSIRGGYNSPLHF. The CDR3 nucleotides are TGTGCCAGCAGCATCAGGGGGGGCTATAATTCACCCCTCCACTTT.

In its sample, this clone was seen once. This chain joins TRBV5-4 and TRBJ2-3, with 12 bases aligning to TRBD2. The germline V gene has CDR1 SGHNT and CDR2 YYREEE (reference sequence). The V segment lost 2 bases and the J segment 4 bases; nucleotides outside the gene matches: 11. This CDR3 has 18 residues. CDR3 nucleotide sequence: TGTGCCAGCAGCTTTCCTAGGACTAGCGGGGTGATGGCAGATACGCAGTATTTT. This translates into CASSFPRTSGVMADTQYF.

This clone was observed a single time. This same CDR3 is encoded by further DNA sequences in the sample. The genes are TRBV29-1 and TRBJ2-7, with D possibly TRBD2 on 6 matching bases. Trimming shortened V by 4 bases and J by 0 bases, and 10 bases separated the two germline ends. Germline loops: CDR1 SQVTM, CDR2 ANQGSEA. The CDR3 extends over 13 amino acids. CDR3 protein: CSVVGGSSYEQYF. The DNA of the CDR3 is TGCAGCGTTGTCGGAGGGAGCTCCTACGAGCAGTACTTC.

V and J are TRBV5-4 and TRBJ1-2; 11 bases fit TRBD1. The CDR3 spans 13 residues. CDR1 and CDR2 from the germline V gene are SGHNT and YYREEE (reference sequence). Trimming at V came to 4 bases and at J to 8 bases, leaving 4 bases not matched to a gene. CDR3 amino acids: CASSRTGGRGYTF. In nucleotides, the CDR3 is TGTGCCAGCAGCCGGACAGGGGGCCGGGGCTACACCTTC.

The V gene is TRBV20-1, the J gene TRBJ1-4; no clear D gene. Trimming left V 3 bases short and J 8 bases short, with 10 bases between. The CDR3 runs 12 residues. Germline V lookup: CDR1 DFQATT, CDR2 SNEGSKA (reference sequence). CDR3 residues: CSASDLREKLFF. The DNA for the CDR3 is TGCAGTGCTAGTGACCTACGAGAAAAACTGTTTTTT.

The chain uses TRBV9 and TRBJ1-1, with TRBD1 as a possible D gene (6 bases). The CDR3 extends over 14 amino acids. Germline CDR1 is SGDLS and CDR2 is YYNGEE. The V and J ends lost 1 base and 0 bases respectively, with 7 bases between them. CDR3 in DNA: TGTGCCAGCAGCGTACAGGGGATGAACACTGAAGCTTTCTTT. It is translated as CASSVQGMNTEAFF.

V gene TRBV3-1 (or the pseudogene TRBV3-2) combines with J gene TRBJ2-2; perhaps TRBD1 as D (6 bases). This CDR3 is 16 amino acids long. V dropped 4 bases and J dropped 1 base, with 13 bases sitting between them. Germline V CDR1 and CDR2: LGHDT, YNNKEL (reference sequence). CDR3 bases: TGTGCCAGCAGCCCCCACCCGGGACAGAACACCGGGGAGCTGTTTTTT. Translated: CASSPHPGQNTGELFF.

This clone was counted between two and nine times. This rearrangement joins TRBV2 to TRBJ1-1; D is unresolved. Germline lookup yields CDR1 SNHLY and CDR2 FYNNEI. The CDR3 consists of 13 residues. Trimming removed 6 bases at V and 1 base at J, with 9 bases between. The chain's CDR3 is CASSNFENTEAFF. Here the CDR3 DNA reads TGTGCCAGCAGCAACTTTGAGAACACTGAAGCTTTCTTT. The variable domain in full, completed from reference TRBV2 and TRBJ1-1, reads EPEVTQTPSHQVTQMGQEVILRCVPISNHLYFYWYRQILGQKVEFLVSFYNNEISEKSEIFDDQFSVERPDGSNFTLKIRSTKLEDSAMYFCASSNFENTEAFFGQGTRLTVV.

DNA of the CDR3: TGCGCCAGCAGCTTGGCCCCCGGACAGGGTAGGTATGGCTACACCTTC. Its protein is CASSLAPGQGRYGYTF. The chain employs TRBV5-1 and TRBJ1-2; TRBD1 matches 8 bases. The CDR3 length is 16 residues. With V trimmed by 0 bases and J by 5 bases, 9 bases remained unmatched. CDR1 is SGHRS, CDR2 YFSETQ, per germline.

J is TRBJ2-7 and V is TRBV18; 7 positions agree with TRBD2. Looked up from germline, CDR1 is KGHSH and CDR2 is LQKENI. V dropped 2 bases and J dropped 4; count of bases not matched to a gene: 11. The CDR3 sequence is 16 residues long. The DNA for the CDR3 is TGTGCCAGCTCACCAGATTTTCATGGGAGGGGTTACGAGCAGTACTTC. It codes for CASSPDFHGRGYEQYF. Full variable domain (missing parts from reference TRBV18 and TRBJ2-7): NAGVMQNPRHLVRRRGQEARLRCSPMKGHSHVYWYRQLPEEGLKFMVYLQKENIIDESGMPKERFSAEFPKEGPSILRIQQVVRGDSAAYFCASSPDFHGRGYEQYFGPGTRLTVT.

The chain recombines TRBV7-8 with TRBJ2-1; the D is unclear. The V gene's germline CDR1 is SGHVS and CDR2 FQNEAQ. The CDR3 is made up of 14 amino acids. V lost 4 bases and J 5 bases, leaving 12 bases between the germline ends. CDR3 region: CASSSLIQNNEQFF. CDR3 sequence (DNA): TGTGCCAGCAGCTCCCTGATACAGAACAATGAGCAGTTCTTC.

V is TRBV7-3 and J is TRBJ1-6; D unclear. This CDR3 has 14 amino acids. The germline V gene encodes CDR1 SGHTA and CDR2 FQGTGA. Trimming pared 5 bases from V and 0 bases from J, leaving 5 bases between. CDR3 DNA sequence: TGTGCCAGCAGCCTAAGCTCCTATAATTCACCCCTCCACTTT. Its protein is CASSLSSYNSPLHF.

This clone was picked up a small number of times. The V call is TRBV28, the J call TRBJ1-2; 7 bases map to TRBD1. Germline-derived CDR1 and CDR2 are MDHEN and SYDVKM. The V gene end was trimmed by 6 bases and the J gene end by 1 base; junction bases not matched to a gene: 5. CDR3 length: 14 residues. The CDR3 sequence: CASRKQGSNYGYTF. CDR3 coding DNA: TGTGCCAGCAGGAAACAGGGGAGTAACTATGGCTACACCTTC.

The chain links TRBV2 to TRBJ1-2; the match to TRBD1 covers 9 bases. The CDR3 covers 15 residues. CDR1 SNHLY and CDR2 FYNNEI come from the germline V gene. Germline trimming cut 4 bases from V and 0 bases from J; bases unmatched to any gene: 3. CDR3 protein: CASSGQGDPNYGYTF. CDR3 coding DNA: TGTGCCAGCAGTGGACAGGGGGATCCTAACTATGGCTACACCTTC. The whole variable domain, filled in from reference TRBV2 and TRBJ1-2, reads EPEVTQTPSHQVTQMGQEVILRCVPISNHLYFYWYRQILGQKVEFLVSFYNNEISEKSEIFDDQFSVERPDGSNFTLKIRSTKLEDSAMYFCASSGQGDPNYGYTFGSGTRLTVV.

V usage is TRBV29-1 and J usage is TRBJ2-1; D ambiguous. Trimming took 3 bases from V and 6 from J, leaving 9 bases between them. The CDR3 is made up of 12 amino acids. CDR1 is SQVTM and CDR2 is ANQGSEA in the germline V gene. The CDR3 DNA is TGCAGCGTTGAGTTAGGGATCAATGAGCAGTTCTTC. This encodes CSVELGINEQFF.

This clone occurred once. The chain couples TRBV14 to TRBJ2-7, with D perhaps matching TRBD1 (5 bases). V was shortened by 0 bases and J by 6 bases, with 9 bases between the two germline ends. CDR1 and CDR2 (germline): SGHDN, FVKESK. The CDR3 runs to 13 residues. As DNA, the CDR3 is TGTGCCAGCAGCCAAGATCAGGGCGGCGAGCAGTACTTC. It yields the protein CASSQDQGGEQYF.